This TCR beta chain was found in a study of early T cells in non-severe SARS-CoV-2 infection. Study in general: Sequencing used unsorted whole-blood bulk RNA, so chains lack pairing. General observations from the study: VDJdb-based matching was biased toward anti-spike CD8 responses and missed private and CD4 specificities.

The sample holds a few counts of this clonotype. Its antigen is still unknown. J gave up 3 bases and V 6 bases, and 9 bases lay outside the gene matches. CDR3 length: 15 residues. Germline lookup yields CDR1 DFQATT and CDR2 SNEGSKA (reference sequence). Individual cDNA molecules received unique molecular identifiers during library preparation. MiXCR, applied by TCRdb to the 5' RACE reads, yields one record per CDR3 protein. The repertoire holds roughly 50,000 distinct CDR3 sequences, approximately 8.1% seen once, with approximately 6.3% in the top ten. This TCR came from an adult who was a healthcare worker with PCR-confirmed SARS-CoV-2 infection or an uninfected control (not recorded which). Sequenced: whole blood. The chain has TRBV20-1 and TRBJ1-2; 11 bases agree with TRBD1. The CDR3 loop is CSASGTGGVDYGYTF. The CDR3 bases are TGCAGTGCCAGCGGGACAGGGGGTGTTGACTATGGCTACACCTTC.